This T cell receptor beta chain emerged from a study of siplizumab effects on memory and regulatory T cells. General study points: Some alloreactive sequences were traceable to unstimulated CD4+ memory cells, and siplizumab significantly reduced them. Researchers could map only a minor fraction of alloreactive clones to unstimulated subsets. The alloresponse seemed to draw substantially on naive T cells, which appeared more diverse than memory cells. Mean Treg-derived proportions of mappable alloreactive CD4+ clones were less than 75% for siplizumab and roughly 30% for controls.

With 10 bases removed from V and 1 base from J, the gap between germline ends came to 17 bases. The CDR3 is 15 residues long. Looked up from germline, CDR1 is LNHDA and CDR2 is SQIVND (reference sequence). Generated by immunoSEQ multiplex PCR, the TCRdb table keeps only in-frame clones and is missing some. The repertoire has about 70,000 clones, around nine tenths of them found once; the top ten carry 1.7%. Concerning this clone: Its antigen is unidentified.

The sequencing sample was made of Tregs sorted from blood. The chain joins TRBV19 to TRBJ1-5, with D possibly being TRBD1 (5 bases). This TCR came from a human donor in good health. DNA for the CDR3: TGTGCCATCCTAGTGGGGGATCCGAGCAATCAGCCCCAGCATTTT. This encodes CAILVGDPSNQPQHF.